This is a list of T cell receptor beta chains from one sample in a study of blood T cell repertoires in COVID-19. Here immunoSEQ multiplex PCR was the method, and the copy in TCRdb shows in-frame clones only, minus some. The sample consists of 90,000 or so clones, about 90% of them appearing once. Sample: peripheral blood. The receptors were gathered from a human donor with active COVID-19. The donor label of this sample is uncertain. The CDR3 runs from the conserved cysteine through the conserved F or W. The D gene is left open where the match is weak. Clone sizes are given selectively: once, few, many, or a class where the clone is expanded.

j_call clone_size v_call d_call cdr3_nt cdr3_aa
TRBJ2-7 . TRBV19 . TGTGCCAGTAGATTTAGACAGGAATGGTCCTACGAGCAGTACTTC CASRFRQEWSYEQYF
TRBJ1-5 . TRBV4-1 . TGCGCCAGCAGCCAAGGACGGGGTAGCAATCAGCCCCAGCATTTT CASSQGRGSNQPQHF
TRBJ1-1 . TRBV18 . TGTGCCAGCTCACGACAAGACAACACTGAAGCTTTCTTT CASSRQDNTEAFF
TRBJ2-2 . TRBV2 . TGTGCCAGCAGTGAAGTCGGGGACCTGGACAGGAACACCGGGGAGCTGTTTTTT CASSEVGDLDRNTGELFF
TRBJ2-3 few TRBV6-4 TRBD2 TGTGCCAGCAGCGAACTAGCGGACACAGATACGCAGTATTTT CASSELADTDTQYF
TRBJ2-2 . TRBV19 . TGTGCCAGTAGTAACGGAGCGAACACCGGGGAGCTGTTTTTT CASSNGANTGELFF
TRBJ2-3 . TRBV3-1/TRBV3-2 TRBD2 TGTGCCAGCAGCCAAGTCTGGCTAGCGGGGAGCACGCAGTATTTT CASSQVWLAGSTQYF
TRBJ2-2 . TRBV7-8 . TGTGCCAGCAGCGCGGGTCGGGCCCCCGGGGAGCTGTTTTTT CASSAGRAPGELFF
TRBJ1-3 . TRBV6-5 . TGTGCCAGCAGTTACTCGGGACTCAACTCTGGAAACACCATATATTTT CASSYSGLNSGNTIYF
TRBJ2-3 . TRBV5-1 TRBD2 TGCGCCAGCAGCTTGATGGTAGCGGGGAACGAAGATACGCAGTATTTT CASSLMVAGNEDTQYF
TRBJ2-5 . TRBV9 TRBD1 TGTGCCAGCAGCGTCGACCAGGGGGCAAAAGAGACCCAGTACTTC CASSVDQGAKETQYF
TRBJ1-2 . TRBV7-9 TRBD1 TGTGCCAGCAGCTTAGCCCTAGAGACAGGGGTCTATGGCTACACCTTC CASSLALETGVYGYTF
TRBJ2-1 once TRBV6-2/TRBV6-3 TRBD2 TGTGCCAGCAGTTATGACCTTATGGCGGGGGATTACAATGAGCAGTTCTTC CASSYDLMAGDYNEQFF
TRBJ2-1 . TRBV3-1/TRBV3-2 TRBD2 TGTGCCAGCAGCCCGGCTAGCGGGGGGGCCTCCTACAATGAGCAGTTCTTC CASSPASGGASYNEQFF
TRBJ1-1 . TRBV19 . TGTGCCAGTAGTATAGATCTCGAGGCGAACACTGAAGCTTTCTTT CASSIDLEANTEAFF
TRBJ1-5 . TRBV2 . TGTGCCAGCAGGGATGTGACAGGCAATCAGCCCCAGCATTTT CASRDVTGNQPQHF
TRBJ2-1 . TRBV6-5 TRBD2 TGTGCCAGCGTTGGAGGTAGCGGGGGGTATAATGAGCAGTTCTTC CASVGGSGGYNEQFF
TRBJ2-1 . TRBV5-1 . TGCGCCAGCGTGCGAGGCCTGTCGGGCAATGAGCAGTTCTTC CASVRGLSGNEQFF
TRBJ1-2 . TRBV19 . TGTGCCAGTAGCCCCCAGGGATTCGATGGCTACACCTTC CASSPQGFDGYTF
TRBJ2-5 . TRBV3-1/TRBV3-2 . TGTGCCAGCAGCCAAGACGGGATAAGGGTTTATGAGACCCAGTACTTC CASSQDGIRVYETQYF
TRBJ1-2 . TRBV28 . TGTGCCAGCAGTTTAATACAGGCGGGCTACACCTTC CASSLIQAGYTF
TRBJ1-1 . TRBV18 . TGTGCCAGCTCACCCGAGACAGGTACTGAAGCTTTCTTT CASSPETGTEAFF
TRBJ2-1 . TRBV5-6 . TGTGCCAGCAGCTTGTGGTATAGCAATGAGCAGTTCTTC CASSLWYSNEQFF
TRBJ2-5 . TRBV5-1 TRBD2 TGCGCCAGCAGCTTTGGCGGGACTAGCGGGCAAGAGACCCAGTACTTC CASSFGGTSGQETQYF
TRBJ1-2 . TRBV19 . TGTGCCAGTAGAGCCACCGGGACTTACTATGGCTACACCTTC CASRATGTYYGYTF
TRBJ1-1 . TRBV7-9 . TGTGCCAGCAGCCTGACAGCGAACACTGAAGCTTTCTTT CASSLTANTEAFF
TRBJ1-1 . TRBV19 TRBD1 TGTGCCAGTAGTATAGACGGACAGGAGTTTGAAGCTTTCTTT CASSIDGQEFEAFF
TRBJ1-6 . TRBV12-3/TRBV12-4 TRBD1 TGTGCCAGCAGGACAGGGGGCTTTTCACCCCTCCACTTT CASRTGGFSPLHF
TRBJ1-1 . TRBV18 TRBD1 TGTGCCAGCTCTACCTCGGAGGGGACAGGTAACACTGAAGCTTTCTTT CASSTSEGTGNTEAFF
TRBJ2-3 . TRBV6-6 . TGTGCCAGCAGGGACTCGAAAGATACGCAGTATTTT CASRDSKDTQYF
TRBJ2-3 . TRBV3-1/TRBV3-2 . TGTGCCAGCAGCCAAGTCTCACTCGTTTTT CASSQVSLVF
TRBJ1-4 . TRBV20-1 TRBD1 TGCAGTGCTAGTCCCGGGACAGGGGAAAAACTGTTTTTT CSASPGTGEKLFF
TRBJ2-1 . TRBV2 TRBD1 TGTGCCAGCAGTGAAGGGACAGGGGGCATGAATGAGCAGTTCTTC CASSEGTGGMNEQFF
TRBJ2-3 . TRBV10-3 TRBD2 TGTGCCACTGTGAGAGACCGAGCGGGGATGGGCACAGATACGCAGTATTTT CATVRDRAGMGTDTQYF
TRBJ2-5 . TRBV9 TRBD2 TGTGCCAGCAGCGTAGATCCAGGACTAGCGGTACAAGAGACCCAGTACTTC CASSVDPGLAVQETQYF
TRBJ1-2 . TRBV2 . TGTGCCAGCATTCAAGGGTGGGGGGAATTGGGCTACACCTTC CASIQGWGELGYTF
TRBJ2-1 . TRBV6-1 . TGTGCCAGCAGTGAAGCTTCAGTTCAGTTCTTC CASSEASVQFF
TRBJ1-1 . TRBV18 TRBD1 TGTGCCAGCTCCCCGGCAGGGGGCACTGAAGCTTTCTTT CASSPAGGTEAFF
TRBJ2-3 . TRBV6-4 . TGTGCCAGCAGTGACTCGAACGGGGTGGATACGCAGTATTTT CASSDSNGVDTQYF
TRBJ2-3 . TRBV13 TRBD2 TGTGCCAGCAGCCGGGAGGCGGACAGAGAACTAGCGGGGGACACAGATACGCAGTATTTT CASSREADRELAGDTDTQYF
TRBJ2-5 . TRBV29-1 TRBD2 TGCAGCGTTGAAGCTAGCGGGGTTGCAGAGACCCAGTACTTC CSVEASGVAETQYF
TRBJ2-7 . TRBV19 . TGTGCCAGTAGTATCGCAGTTACTAATAACTACGAGCAGTACTTC CASSIAVTNNYEQYF
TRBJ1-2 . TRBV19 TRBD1 TGTGCCAGTAGTCCCGGGACAGCACAGGGCTACACCTTC CASSPGTAQGYTF
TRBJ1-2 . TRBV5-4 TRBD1 TGTGCCAGCAGCCAAACAACAGGGGGGCGGAACTATGGCTACACCTTC CASSQTTGGRNYGYTF
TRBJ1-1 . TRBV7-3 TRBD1 TGTGCCAGCAGCTTTTCCCTGACAGGGTCAAACACTGAAGCTTTCTTT CASSFSLTGSNTEAFF
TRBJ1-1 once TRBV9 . TGTGCCAGCAGCGGAACAGGGATCACTGAAGCTTTCTTT CASSGTGITEAFF
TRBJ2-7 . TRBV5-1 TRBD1 TGCGCCAGCAGCCCCGGACAGGGCTCCTACGAGCAGTACTTC CASSPGQGSYEQYF
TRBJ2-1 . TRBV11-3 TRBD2 TGTGCCAGCAGCTGGGAGGGGTTCGGTGAGCAGTTCTTC CASSWEGFGEQFF
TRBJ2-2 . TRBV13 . TGTGCCAGCAGCTTAGGGGAAGCGACCGGGGAGCTGTTTTTT CASSLGEATGELFF
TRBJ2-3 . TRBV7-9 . TGTGCCAGCAGCTTCCTCTACACAGATACGCAGTATTTT CASSFLYTDTQYF
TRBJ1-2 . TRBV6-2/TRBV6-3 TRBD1 TGTGCCAGCAGTTACTTCCAGATGGGACAGGGGTATGGCTACACCTTC CASSYFQMGQGYGYTF
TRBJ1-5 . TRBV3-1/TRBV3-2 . TGTGCCAGCAGCCAAGGAGGCAATCAGCCCCAGCATTTT CASSQGGNQPQHF
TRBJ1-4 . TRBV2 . TGTGCCAGCAGTGAAGGTCAGGATGAAAAACTGTTTTTT CASSEGQDEKLFF
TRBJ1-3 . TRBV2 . TGTGCCAGCAGTTCTTATTGGACAGATACTACAGGAAACACCATATATTTT CASSSYWTDTTGNTIYF
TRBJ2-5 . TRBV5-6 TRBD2 TGTGCCAGCAGCTTGGGGGCTAGCGGGGTCCAAGAGACCCAGTACTTC CASSLGASGVQETQYF
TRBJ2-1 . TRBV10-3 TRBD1 TGTGCCATCAGTGAGTCGATTCCGGGACAGAGCTCCTACAATGAGCAGTTCTTC CAISESIPGQSSYNEQFF
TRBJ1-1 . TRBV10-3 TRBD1 TGTGCCGGCGGACAGGGGGCAGGAACTGAAGCTTTCTTT CAGGQGAGTEAFF
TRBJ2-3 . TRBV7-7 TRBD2 TGTGCTAGCAGTACTAGCGGGGGCACAGATACGCAGTATTTT CASSTSGGTDTQYF